This TCR beta chain stems from a study of blood T cell repertoires in COVID-19. Study at large: Acute-phase and convalescent COVID-19 samples originated in the United States, Italy and Spain.

As processed by the authors: Counts of nucleated cells, estimated from reference gene primer amplification, were obtained. The data were produced by immunoSEQ multiplex PCR, yet TCRdb's version contains in-frame clones alone and is incomplete. The V and J calls and clone size come from that table; D and trimming were worked out from the DNA. The table has 70,000 to 95,000 clones, 81% seen once; the top ten hold around an eighth. The germline V gene has CDR1 KGHSH and CDR2 LQKENI. The CDR3 is 13 residues long. V was clipped by 3 bases and J by 8 bases; unmatched bases: 5. This receptor was obtained from a human donor in a cohort sampled during active COVID-19. The V and J genes are TRBV18 and TRBJ1-1, with 8 nucleotides matching TRBD1. Sequenced sample: peripheral blood. The CDR3 protein is CASSPGQVGEAFF. The CDR3 bases are TGTGCCAGCTCACCGGGACAGGTAGGCGAAGCTTTCTTT.